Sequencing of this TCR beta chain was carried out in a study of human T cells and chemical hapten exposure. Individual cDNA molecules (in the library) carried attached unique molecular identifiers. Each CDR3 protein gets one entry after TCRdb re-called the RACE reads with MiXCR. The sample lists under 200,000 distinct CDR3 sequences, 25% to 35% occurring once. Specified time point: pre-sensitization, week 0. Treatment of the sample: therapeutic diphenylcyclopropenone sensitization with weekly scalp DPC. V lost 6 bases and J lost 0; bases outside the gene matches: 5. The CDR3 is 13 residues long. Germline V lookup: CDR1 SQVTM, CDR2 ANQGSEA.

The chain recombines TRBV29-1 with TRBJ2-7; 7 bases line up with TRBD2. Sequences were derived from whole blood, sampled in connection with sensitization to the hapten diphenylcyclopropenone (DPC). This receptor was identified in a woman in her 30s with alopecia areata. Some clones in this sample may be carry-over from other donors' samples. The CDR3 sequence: CSVSREFSYEQYF. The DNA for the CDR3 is TGCAGCGTCTCGCGGGAGTTCTCCTACGAGCAGTACTTC.